Listed below are T cell receptor beta chains from one sample, sequenced in a study of beta chain features in type 1 diabetes. Clones were read by immunoSEQ multiplex PCR, and TCRdb kept only the in-frame ones, dropping some. The table lists around 150,000 clones, 63% of them singletons, with roughly 0.092% in the top ten. The source material was naive CD4+ T cells from blood. These receptors came from a man in his thirties or forties with type 1 diabetes. Both conserved end residues are part of each CDR3. The D gene is left open where the match is weak. Clone size is stated in some rows and not others, as once, few, many or a class when expanded.

clone_size	v_call	d_call	j_call	cdr3_aa	cdr3_nt
-	TRBV9	TRBD1	TRBJ1-1	CASSVGAGGAEAFF	TGTGCCAGCAGCGTAGGCGCAGGGGGAGCTGAAGCTTTCTTT
-	TRBV7-2	-	TRBJ2-6	CASSSGGSGANVLTF	TGTGCCAGCAGTTCTGGAGGGAGTGGGGCCAACGTCCTGACTTTC
-	TRBV5-1	-	TRBJ2-1	CASSSDNEQFF	TGCGCCAGCAGCTCAGACAATGAGCAGTTCTTC
-	TRBV25-1	-	TRBJ1-5	CASTGYGNQPQHF	TGTGCCAGCACGGGCTATGGCAATCAGCCCCAGCATTTT
-	TRBV29-1	-	TRBJ1-4	CSARGQTNEKLFF	TGCAGCGCCCGGGGGCAGACTAATGAAAAACTGTTTTTT
-	TRBV29-1	TRBD2	TRBJ2-1	CSVPGEGEQFF	TGCAGCGTTCCCGGGGAGGGTGAGCAGTTCTTC
-	TRBV29-1	-	TRBJ2-7	CSVQETVGIYEQYF	TGCAGCGTCCAGGAGACAGTGGGAATCTACGAGCAGTACTTC
-	TRBV9	-	TRBJ2-4	CASSVESRRDIQYF	TGTGCCAGCAGCGTAGAAAGTCGCCGAGACATTCAGTACTTC
few	TRBV4-1	-	TRBJ2-2	CASSQDRAPNTGELFF	TGCGCCAGCAGCCAAGACAGGGCCCCGAACACCGGGGAGCTGTTTTTT
-	TRBV30	TRBD1	TRBJ2-1	CAWSSWTGGSYNEQFF	TGTGCCTGGAGTTCGTGGACAGGGGGCTCCTACAATGAGCAGTTCTTC
-	TRBV10-1	-	TRBJ2-7	CASSDFHEQYF	TGCGCCAGCAGTGATTTCCACGAGCAGTACTTC
-	TRBV29-1	-	TRBJ1-1	CSALPYSGYTEAFF	TGCAGCGCCCTACCCTATAGTGGCTACACTGAAGCTTTCTTT
-	TRBV9	TRBD1	TRBJ2-7	CASSVDGQDASEQYF	TGTGCCAGCAGCGTAGACGGACAGGATGCCTCCGAGCAGTACTTC
-	TRBV5-1	TRBD1	TRBJ2-1	CASSATPGGANNEQFF	TGCGCCAGCAGCGCCACCCCAGGGGGCGCGAACAATGAGCAGTTCTTC
-	TRBV7-9	-	TRBJ1-6	CASTPWGDNSPLHF	TGTGCCAGCACCCCCTGGGGGGATAATTCACCCCTCCACTTT
-	TRBV4-3	TRBD1	TRBJ2-3	CASSQGQGARTDTQYF	TGCGCCAGCAGCCAAGGGCAGGGGGCGCGCACAGATACGCAGTATTTT
-	TRBV7-9	-	TRBJ1-2	CASSLTRQMKPYGYTF	TGTGCCAGCAGCTTAACAAGACAGATGAAGCCATATGGCTACACCTTC
-	TRBV7-8	TRBD2	TRBJ2-7	CASSSYSGTNLYEQYF	TGTGCCAGCAGCTCATATAGCGGGACGAACCTTTACGAGCAGTACTTC
-	TRBV5-1	-	TRBJ2-1	CASSLGGHEQFF	TGCGCCAGCAGTTTAGGGGGTCATGAGCAGTTCTTC
-	TRBV12-5	-	TRBJ1-1	CASAMNTEAFF	TGTGCTAGTGCTATGAACACTGAAGCTTTCTTT
-	TRBV28	TRBD1	TRBJ2-7	CASSGTGKYEQYF	TGTGCCAGCAGTGGGACAGGGAAGTACGAGCAGTACTTC
-	TRBV7-8	-	TRBJ2-4	CASSVAPRPNRGNIQYF	TGTGCCAGCAGTGTGGCCCCTCGACCTAATCGGGGAAACATTCAGTACTTC
-	TRBV29-1	TRBD1	TRBJ2-3	CSVQGGVPTDTQYF	TGCAGCGTTCAAGGGGGCGTCCCCACAGATACGCAGTATTTT
-	TRBV6-5	-	TRBJ1-2	CASSAQNYGYTF	TGTGCCAGCAGTGCACAGAACTATGGCTACACCTTC
-	TRBV4-3	-	TRBJ1-4	CASSPQDSPDNEKLFF	TGCGCCAGCAGCCCCCAGGATTCGCCGGATAATGAAAAACTGTTTTTT
-	TRBV30	-	TRBJ2-5	CAGASLVAGETQYF	TGTGCCGGAGCCTCTCTCGTTGCGGGAGAGACCCAGTACTTC
few	TRBV29-1	-	TRBJ2-3	CSVGRLSTDTQYF	TGCAGCGTTGGACGGTTAAGCACAGATACGCAGTATTTT
-	TRBV29-1	TRBD1	TRBJ1-2	CSVEGQDYGYTF	TGCAGCGTTGAGGGACAGGACTATGGCTACACCTTC
-	TRBV13	TRBD1	TRBJ2-7	CASSRDRGHEQYF	TGTGCCAGCAGCCGGGACAGGGGGCACGAGCAGTACTTC
-	TRBV27	-	TRBJ2-4	CASSLVGGDIQYF	TGTGCCAGCAGTTTGGTAGGGGGGGACATTCAGTACTTC
-	TRBV7-9	TRBD1	TRBJ2-1	CASSLGPQTGGNEQFF	TGTGCCAGCAGCTTAGGCCCCCAGACAGGGGGAAATGAGCAGTTCTTC
-	TRBV29-1	-	TRBJ2-5	CSVSGAMRETQYF	TGCAGCGTCTCCGGGGCTATGCGGGAGACCCAGTACTTC
few	TRBV9	TRBD2	TRBJ2-2	CASSARTSGNTGELFF	TGTGCCAGCAGCGCCAGGACTAGCGGGAACACCGGGGAGCTGTTTTTT
few	TRBV30	TRBD1	TRBJ1-5	CAWSRQGENQPQHF	TGTGCCTGGAGTCGGCAGGGGGAGAATCAGCCCCAGCATTTT
-	TRBV7-2	TRBD1	TRBJ1-6	CASSSQTGGAASPLHF	TGTGCCAGCAGCTCCCAGACAGGGGGCGCGGCTTCACCCCTCCACTTT
few	TRBV30	-	TRBJ2-7	CAWSVTGPTYEQYF	TGTGCCTGGAGTGTAACAGGCCCTACCTACGAGCAGTACTTC
-	TRBV29-1	-	TRBJ2-3	CSVDSNTDTQYF	TGCAGCGTTGATTCAAATACAGATACGCAGTATTTT
-	TRBV12-5	-	TRBJ1-2	CASGLPPDNYGYTF	TGTGCTAGTGGTTTGCCCCCAGATAACTATGGCTACACCTTC
-	TRBV7-2	-	TRBJ2-3	CASSPDRGTQYF	TGTGCCAGCAGCCCGGACCGAGGAACGCAGTATTTT
-	TRBV27	-	TRBJ1-6	CASSLNRGNSPLHF	TGTGCCAGCAGTTTAAACAGAGGCAATTCACCCCTCCACTTT
-	TRBV29-1	-	TRBJ1-2	CSGQDSHSYGYTF	TGCAGCGGTCAGGACAGTCACTCCTATGGCTACACCTTC
-	TRBV15	-	TRBJ2-3	CATGSPGHTDTQYF	TGTGCCACTGGAAGCCCGGGCCACACAGATACGCAGTATTTT
once	TRBV30	-	TRBJ1-5	CAWDPGAQPQHF	TGTGCCTGGGATCCCGGGGCTCAGCCCCAGCATTTT